The 24 T cell receptor beta chains in this list originate from one sample, sequenced in a study of somatic mutations in cytotoxic T cells in rheumatoid arthritis. Libraries were prepared by immunoSEQ multiplex PCR; TCRdb keeps only in-frame clonotypes and omits some of them. The sample records about 11,000 clones, about 70% being singletons. The specimen sequenced was CD8+ T cells sorted from blood. The origin of the receptors is a man in his 60s in good health.

The chain employs TRBV30 and TRBJ2-3, with 14 bases identical to TRBD2. The CDR3 contains 14 residues. The ends lost 8 bases at V and 6 bases at J; junction bases unmatched: 7. Per the germline V gene, CDR1 is GTSNPN and CDR2 is SVGIG (reference sequence). The CDR3 spells CARGTSGGRDTQYF. The DNA of the CDR3 is TGTGCCCGTGGGACTAGCGGGGGCCGGGATACGCAGTATTTT.

This sequence joins TRBV16 and TRBJ1-4; D gene ambiguous. Trimming took 1 base from V and 0 from J, leaving 6 bases between them. The CDR3 is 15 amino acids. In germline, CDR1 is KGHSY, CDR2 FQNENV. In DNA form, the CDR3 reads TGTGCCAGCAGCCAATGGAGAGCAACTAATGAAAAACTGTTTTTT. Translating gives CASSQWRATNEKLFF.

The CDR3 nucleotides are TGTGCCAGCAGCTTGGCCGTCGGACCATACAATGAGCAGTTCTTC. The encoded protein is CASSLAVGPYNEQFF. The V gene is TRBV7-3, the J gene TRBJ2-1, with unresolved D. CDR3 length equals 15 residues. Germline CDR1 and CDR2: SGHTA and FQGTGA. The ends were cut back, 3 bases at V and 4 bases at J, with 13 bases in the middle.

The count of this clone is one. The chain recombines TRBV7-9 with TRBJ2-1, with D tentatively TRBD2 (6 bases). This CDR3 has 14 residues. V lost 5 bases and J 3 bases, leaving 11 bases between the germline ends. CDR1 is SEHNR, CDR2 FQNEAQ, per germline (reference sequence). In DNA, the CDR3 is TGTGCCAGCAGCCATCAGACTAGCTACAATGAGCAGTTCTTC. As protein: CASSHQTSYNEQFF. The full variable domain, its missing parts supplied by reference TRBV7-9 and TRBJ2-1, is DTGVSQNPRHKITKRGQNVTFRCDPISEHNRLYWYRQTLGQGPEFLTYFQNEAQLEKSRLLSDRFSAERPKGSFSTLEIQRTEQGDSAMYLCASSHQTSYNEQFFGPGTRLTVL.

The rearrangement joins TRBV5-5 to TRBJ2-7, with D uncertain. V gave up 3 bases and J gave up 1 base, with 11 bases separating them. The CDR3 totals 14 residues. Germline CDR1 reads SGHKS; CDR2 reads YYEKEE (reference sequence). The CDR3 region is CASSSWEGSYEQYF. The CDR3 DNA follows: TGTGCCAGCAGCTCGTGGGAAGGGTCCTACGAGCAGTACTTC. The full variable domain, in which reference TRBV5-5 and TRBJ2-7 provide the parts outside the CDR3, is DAGVTQSPTHLIKTRGQQVTLRCSPISGHKSVSWYQQVLGQGPQFIFQYYEKEERGRGNFPDRFSARQFPNYSSELNVNALLLGDSALYLCASSSWEGSYEQYFGPGTRLTVT.

The chain uses TRBV7-9 and TRBJ2-7, with 7 bases identical to TRBD1. The CDR3 has 16 residues. Germline-derived CDR1 and CDR2 are SEHNR and FQNEAQ (reference sequence). The trim removed 2 bases at V and 2 bases at J, leaving 9 bases unmatched. Written as DNA, the CDR3 is TGTGCCAGCAGCTTACCATTGACAGGGCCCACCTACGAGCAGTACTTC. This sequence encodes CASSLPLTGPTYEQYF.

This clone has more than one count but fewer than ten. The chain links TRBV30 to TRBJ2-1; 7 bases match TRBD2. The trim removed 6 bases at V and 4 bases at J, leaving 9 bases unmatched. Germline values: CDR1 GTSNPN, CDR2 SVGIG (reference sequence). This CDR3 spans 14 amino acids. As DNA, the CDR3 is TGTGCCTGTGCCCGGGCGGGGGATTACAATGAGCAGTTCTTC. Translated, it gives CACARAGDYNEQFF.

The V call is TRBV19, the J call TRBJ1-1; no clear D gene. With 1 base removed from V and 2 bases from J, the gap between germline ends came to 5 bases. The CDR3 spans 13 residues. Germline-derived CDR1 and CDR2 are LNHDA and SQIVND (reference sequence). CDR3 in DNA: TGTGCCAGTAGTATAGCAGCAAACACTGAAGCTTTCTTT. Protein sequence: CASSIAANTEAFF.

The genes are TRBV5-1 and TRBJ2-5; 12 bases fit TRBD2. Germline-derived CDR1 and CDR2 are SGHRS and YFSETQ. The J segment lost 5 bases and the V segment lost 0 bases, leaving 14 bases of the junction unmatched. The CDR3 is made up of 19 amino acids. The CDR3 DNA reads as TGCGCCAGCAGCTTGGCCGGGATTGGACTAGCGGGGATCTCTGAGACCCAGTACTTC. This gives the protein CASSLAGIGLAGISETQYF.

The rearrangement links TRBV7-6 to TRBJ2-3; D is unclear. Germline loops: CDR1 SGHVS, CDR2 FNYEAQ. This CDR3 comprises 15 residues. Between the trimmed V and J ends, which lost 1 base and 1 base, there was a span of 9 bases. As DNA, the CDR3 is TGTGCCAGCAGCTTAGACCCCAGTGGCACAGATACGCAGTATTTT. Translating it yields CASSLDPSGTDTQYF.

The chain joins TRBV4-3 to TRBJ1-1, with TRBD1 matching over 8 bases. The CDR3 covers 15 residues. V was clipped by 3 bases and J by 2 bases; unmatched bases: 5. Germline V gene data show CDR1 as LGHNA and CDR2 as YSLEER. This chain's CDR3 is CASSQTGVQNTEAFF. CDR3 DNA: TGCGCCAGCAGCCAGACAGGGGTGCAAAACACTGAAGCTTTCTTT.

The chain joins TRBV28 to TRBJ2-1; no firm D call. Trimming shortened V by 1 base and J by 1 base, and 8 bases separated the two germline ends. The CDR3 length is 15 residues. Germline assignment: CDR1 MDHEN and CDR2 SYDVKM. CDR3 sequence (DNA): TGTGCCAGCAGTTTATATGGCGAGTCCTACAATGAGCAGTTCTTC. This codes for CASSLYGESYNEQFF.

The V gene is TRBV4-1, the J gene TRBJ2-5, with D unclear. Trimming removed 0 bases at V and 5 bases at J, with 10 bases between. The CDR3 has 14 amino acids. Germline CDR1 reads MGHRA; CDR2 reads YSYEKL. In DNA form, the CDR3 reads TGCGCCAGCAGCCAAGAGGATTCGAGGGAGACCCAGTACTTC. Its protein is CASSQEDSRETQYF.

The gene calls are TRBV19 and TRBJ2-7, with 12 bases identical to TRBD2. With V trimmed by 6 bases and J by 1 base, 4 bases remained unmatched. Looked up from germline, CDR1 is LNHDA and CDR2 is SQIVND (reference sequence). The CDR3 runs 15 residues. DNA of the CDR3: TGTGCCAGTAGCATGACTAGCGGGGGTTCCTACGAGCAGTACTTC. Its protein product is CASSMTSGGSYEQYF. Together with reference TRBV19 and TRBJ2-7, the CDR3 gives the full variable domain: DGGITQSPKYLFRKEGQNVTLSCEQNLNHDAMYWYRQDPGQGLRLIYYSQIVNDFQKGDIAEGYSVSREKKESFPLTVTSAQKNPTAFYLCASSMTSGGSYEQYFGPGTRLTVT.

The rearrangement joins TRBV5-1 to TRBJ2-5; tentative D call: TRBD1 (6 bases). This CDR3 is 17 amino acids long. Deletions cut 1 base from V and 0 bases from J, with 16 bases between. Germline CDR1 and CDR2: SGHRS and YFSETQ. Here the CDR3 DNA reads TGCGCCAGCAGCTTGCTTCGACAGGAAGGTTACCAAGAGACCCAGTACTTC. Amino acids: CASSLLRQEGYQETQYF. Complete variable domain (other parts from reference TRBV5-1 and TRBJ2-5): KAGVTQTPRYLIKTRGQQVTLSCSPISGHRSVSWYQQTPGQGLQFLFEYFSETQRNKGNFPGRFSGRQFSNSRSEMNVSTLELGDSALYLCASSLLRQEGYQETQYFGPGTRLLVL.

This CDR3 is CASSLEGQGAGKEQYF. In DNA form, the CDR3 reads TGTGCCAGCAGCTTAGAGGGACAGGGGGCGGGTAAAGAGCAGTACTTC. V usage is TRBV13 and J usage is TRBJ2-7; 12 bases are a match to TRBD1. Germline V lookup: CDR1 PRHDT, CDR2 FYEKMQ (reference sequence). This CDR3 is built from 16 residues. With V trimmed by 1 base and J by 7 bases, 8 bases remained unmatched. Full variable domain (remainder filled in from reference TRBV13 and TRBJ2-7): AAGVIQSPRHLIKEKRETATLKCYPIPRHDTVYWYQQGPGQDPQFLISFYEKMQSDKGSIPDRFSAQQFSDYHSELNMSSLELGDSALYFCASSLEGQGAGKEQYFGPGTRLTVT.

The CDR3 DNA reads as TGTGCCAGCAGCTCGAGCGGGGGCCCGGGGAATGAGCAGTTCTTC. It encodes CASSSSGGPGNEQFF. The chain joins TRBV13 to TRBJ2-1; 8 bases line up with TRBD2. Per germline, CDR1 PRHDT and CDR2 FYEKMQ (reference sequence). This CDR3 is built from 15 residues. After removal of 4 bases from V and 7 bases from J, the junction contained 9 bases not matched to a gene.

By its share, this clone is hyperexpanded. The V and J genes are TRBV5-6 and TRBJ1-1; 11 bases map to TRBD1. The germline CDR1 and CDR2 sequences are SGHDT and YYEEEE. The CDR3 extends over 14 amino acids. Trimming cost V 1 base and J 6 bases; bases outside gene matches: 2. The chain's CDR3 is CASSLMGQGAEAFF. The CDR3 coding sequence is TGTGCCAGCAGCTTGATGGGACAGGGGGCTGAAGCTTTCTTT.

The chain joins TRBV4-3 to TRBJ2-1; D is uncertain. Germline CDR1 reads LGHNA; CDR2 reads YSLEER. This CDR3 comprises 13 residues. V was trimmed by 0 bases and J by 15 bases, leaving 15 bases between them. CDR3 protein: CASSQDPYSWTFF. In DNA, the CDR3 is TGCGCCAGCAGCCAAGATCCCTACAGTTGGACGTTCTTC.

The rearrangement joins TRBV7-2 to TRBJ1-1, with D possibly matching TRBD1 (6 bases). This CDR3 has 15 residues. V was pared by 3 bases and J by 4 bases, with 15 bases between. CDR1 and CDR2 from the germline V gene are SGHTA and FQGNSA. The CDR3 here is CASSLSGEGSTEAFF. The CDR3 bases are TGTGCCAGCAGCTTGTCAGGGGAGGGGAGCACTGAAGCTTTCTTT.

The rearrangement links TRBV27 to TRBJ2-2; the match to TRBD1 covers 7 bases. Germline V gene lookup returns CDR1 MNHEY and CDR2 SMNVEV (reference sequence). The length of the CDR3 is 13 residues. V shed 5 bases, J shed 6 bases, and the junction held 3 bases outside the gene matches. Here the CDR3 reads CASSPTGAGELFF. The CDR3 DNA follows: TGTGCCAGCAGTCCTACAGGGGCCGGGGAGCTGTTTTTT.

This clone was observed a single time. V and J are TRBV4-3 and TRBJ2-7; 9 nucleotides match TRBD1. CDR3 length equals 14 residues. The germline V gene has CDR1 LGHNA and CDR2 YSLEER. After removal of 4 bases from V and 3 bases from J, the junction contained 4 bases not matched to a gene. CDR3 residues: CASSPGTGSYEQYF. As DNA, the CDR3 is TGCGCCAGCAGCCCTGGGACAGGGAGCTACGAGCAGTACTTC.

V is TRBV7-8 and J is TRBJ2-7; TRBD1 matches at 7 bases. V lost 8 bases and J lost 6; bases outside the gene matches: 16. CDR1 and CDR2 (germline): SGHVS, FQNEAQ. The CDR3 totals 15 residues. This CDR3 is CASSFEPGGISEQYF. The CDR3 DNA reads TGTGCCAGCTCATTTGAACCAGGGGGAATCTCCGAGCAGTACTTC.

The rearrangement uses TRBV7-9 and TRBJ2-2; no firm D call. The V end was cut by 5 bases, the J end by 1 base, with 8 bases between. The CDR3 contains 14 residues. CDR1 is SEHNR, CDR2 FQNEAQ, per germline (reference sequence). The CDR3 sequence is CASSHQRNTGELFF. The CDR3 nucleotides are TGTGCCAGCAGCCACCAACGGAACACCGGGGAGCTGTTTTTT.